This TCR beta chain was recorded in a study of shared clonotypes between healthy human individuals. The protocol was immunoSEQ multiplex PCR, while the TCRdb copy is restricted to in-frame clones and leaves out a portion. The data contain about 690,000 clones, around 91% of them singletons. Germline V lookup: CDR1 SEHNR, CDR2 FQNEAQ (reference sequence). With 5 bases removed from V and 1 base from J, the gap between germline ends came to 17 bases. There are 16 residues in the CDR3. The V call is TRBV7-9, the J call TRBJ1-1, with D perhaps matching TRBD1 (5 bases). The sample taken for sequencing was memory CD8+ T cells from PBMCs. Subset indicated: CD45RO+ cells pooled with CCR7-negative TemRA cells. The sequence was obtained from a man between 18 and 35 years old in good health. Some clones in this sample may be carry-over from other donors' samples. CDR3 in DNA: TGTGCCAGCAGCCAAGCGCCGGACACTAGGAACACTGAAGCTTTCTTT. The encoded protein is CASSQAPDTRNTEAFF.